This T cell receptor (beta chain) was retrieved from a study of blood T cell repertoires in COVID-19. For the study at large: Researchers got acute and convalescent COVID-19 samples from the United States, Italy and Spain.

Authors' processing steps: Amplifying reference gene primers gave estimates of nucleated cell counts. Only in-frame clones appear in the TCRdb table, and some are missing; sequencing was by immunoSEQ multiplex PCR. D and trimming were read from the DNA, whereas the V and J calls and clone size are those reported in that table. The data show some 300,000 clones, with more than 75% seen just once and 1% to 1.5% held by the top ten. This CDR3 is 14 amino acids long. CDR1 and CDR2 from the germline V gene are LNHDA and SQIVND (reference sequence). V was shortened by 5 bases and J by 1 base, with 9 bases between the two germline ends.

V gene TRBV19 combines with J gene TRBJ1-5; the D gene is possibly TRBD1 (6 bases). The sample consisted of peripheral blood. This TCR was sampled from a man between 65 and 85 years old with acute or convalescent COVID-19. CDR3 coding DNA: TGTGCCAGTAGTGGCGGACAGAGCAATCAGCCCCAGCATTTT. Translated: CASSGGQSNQPQHF. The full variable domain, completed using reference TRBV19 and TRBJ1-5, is DGGITQSPKYLFRKEGQNVTLSCEQNLNHDAMYWYRQDPGQGLRLIYYSQIVNDFQKGDIAEGYSVSREKKESFPLTVTSAQKNPTAFYLCASSGGQSNQPQHFGDGTRLSIL.